These T cell receptor beta chains were read from a single sample in a study of blood T cell repertoires in COVID-19. Generated by immunoSEQ multiplex PCR, the TCRdb table keeps only in-frame clones and is missing some. In the table there are roughly 100,000 clones, 90% to 95% of which are singletons. Input material: peripheral blood. The receptors shown here come from a woman between 50 and 59 years old in a cohort sampled during active COVID-19. CDR3s include the opening cysteine and the closing phenylalanine or tryptophan. The order of the fields is V gene, D gene, clone size, J gene, CDR3 DNA, CDR3 protein. A D gene is named only where the DNA matches it firmly. Clone size, where shown, is once, few, many, or a class for clones that have expanded.

TRBV6-6,TRBD2,-,TRBJ2-7,TGTGCCAGCAGTCCCGGGACTAGCATTCCCGAGCAGTACTTC,CASSPGTSIPEQYF
TRBV29-1,-,-,TRBJ2-6,TGCAGCGTTGTGGGTAGGGGAAACTCTGGGGCCAACGTCCTGACTTTC,CSVVGRGNSGANVLTF
TRBV3-1/TRBV3-2,-,few,TRBJ2-7,TGTGCCACCTCGCGAGGTTTCTTCTACGAGCAGTACTTC,CATSRGFFYEQYF
TRBV3-1/TRBV3-2,-,-,TRBJ2-5,TGTGCCAGCAGCCAGGTGCGGGGGCCCCCGGAGACCCAGTACTTC,CASSQVRGPPETQYF
TRBV4-1,-,-,TRBJ1-5,TGCGCCAGCAGCCAAGATCGCCTGGCGGGGAGTAGCAGAACTGGCAATCAGCCCCAGCATTTT,CASSQDRLAGSSRTGNQPQHF
TRBV10-3,TRBD1,-,TRBJ2-3,TGTGCCACCCAACAGGGGATGAGCACAGATACGCAGTATTTT,CATQQGMSTDTQYF
TRBV5-8,TRBD1,-,TRBJ2-1,TGTGCCTCGCTTGATCCCGGGACAGAGGAGCAGTTCTTC,CASLDPGTEEQFF
TRBV5-1,TRBD1,-,TRBJ2-1,TGCGCCAGCAGAGCCGGGACAGGGGACAATGAGCAGTTCTTC,CASRAGTGDNEQFF
TRBV2,-,-,TRBJ1-2,TGTGCCAGCAATAACCAGGCGAACTATGGCTACACCTTC,CASNNQANYGYTF
TRBV11-2,TRBD1,-,TRBJ1-1,TGTGCCAGCGGAGGTCCAGGGGGCAAATTTGCTGAAGCTTTCTTT,CASGGPGGKFAEAFF
TRBV3-1/TRBV3-2,-,-,TRBJ1-1,TGTGCCAGCAGCCAAGCGAGATACACTGAAGCTTTCTTT,CASSQARYTEAFF
TRBV7-2,TRBD1,-,TRBJ1-1,TGTGCCAGCGGAAAGACAGGGCTGACTGAAGCTTTCTTT,CASGKTGLTEAFF
TRBV3-1/TRBV3-2,TRBD2,-,TRBJ2-3,TGTGCCAGCAGCCACGGGCCGGGGGGAGATACGCAGTATTTT,CASSHGPGGDTQYF
TRBV19,-,-,TRBJ1-5,TGTGCCAGTAGTATTGCTGCGCTGAATCAGCCCCAGCATTTT,CASSIAALNQPQHF
TRBV4-2,TRBD1,-,TRBJ1-1,TGTGCCAGCAGCCAAGAACCGGGACAGGGGAACACTGAAGCTTTCTTT,CASSQEPGQGNTEAFF
TRBV19,-,-,TRBJ2-1,TGTGCCAGTAGTATCCAGGGTCGATCCTACAATGAGCAGTTCTTC,CASSIQGRSYNEQFF
TRBV18,-,-,TRBJ2-7,TGTGCCAGCTCACCTGGGCTAACCTACGAGCAGTACTTC,CASSPGLTYEQYF
TRBV19,TRBD1,-,TRBJ1-2,TGTGCCAGTAGTACTTCCAGGGGGTATGGCTACACCTTC,CASSTSRGYGYTF
TRBV6-5,TRBD2,-,TRBJ2-1,TGTGCCAGCAGTTTCTCGCGTAGCGGGGGGAATGAGCAGTTCTTC,CASSFSRSGGNEQFF
TRBV9,-,-,TRBJ1-1,TGTGCCAGCAGCATGCTATGGAACACTGAAGCTTTCTTT,CASSMLWNTEAFF
TRBV6-5,TRBD1,-,TRBJ2-3,TGTGCCAGCGTTTTTTCGGGACAGGGGACAGATACGCAGTATTTT,CASVFSGQGTDTQYF
TRBV28,TRBD2,-,TRBJ2-7,TGTGCCAGCAGTTTTTTGCGGGGGGGGGTTTCCTACGAGCAGTACTTC,CASSFLRGGVSYEQYF
TRBV7-2,TRBD2,-,TRBJ2-7,TGTGCCAGCAGCATCTCCGGGACTAGCGGGGGGACCAACGAGCAGTACTTC,CASSISGTSGGTNEQYF
TRBV10-3,-,-,TRBJ2-7,TGTGCCATCAGTGACGGCTACGAGCAGTACTTC,CAISDGYEQYF
TRBV29-1,-,-,TRBJ2-5,TGCAGCGTTTCACAGAGGGAGGAGACCCAGTACTTC,CSVSQREETQYF
TRBV27,-,-,TRBJ2-7,TGTGCCAGCAGTGTTCAGGCAGGCTACGAGCAGTACTTC,CASSVQAGYEQYF
TRBV5-1,-,few,TRBJ1-1,TGCGCCAGCAGCTTGAACACAGCGAACACTGAAGCTTTCTTT,CASSLNTANTEAFF
TRBV25-1,-,-,TRBJ1-5,TGTGCCAGCACGACTCTCGATCAGCCCCAGCATTTT,CASTTLDQPQHF
TRBV2,-,-,TRBJ1-2,TGTGCCAGCAGAGAGGGGGCTAACTATGGCTACACCTTC,CASREGANYGYTF
TRBV10-2,TRBD1,-,TRBJ1-5,TGCGCCAGCAGCCTCCAGGGGGCCCCGTTTCATTTT,CASSLQGAPFHF
TRBV29-1,TRBD1,-,TRBJ2-3,TGCAGCGTTGAGGGACAGGAGGTTTCCGCTACGCAGTATTTT,CSVEGQEVSATQYF
TRBV28,-,once,TRBJ2-1,TGTGCCAGCAGTTTGGACTTGAACTCCTACAATGAGCAGTTCTTC,CASSLDLNSYNEQFF
TRBV4-1,-,-,TRBJ1-1,TGCGCCAGCAGCGCCCACTGGACAGTCCTTGAAGCTTTCTTT,CASSAHWTVLEAFF
TRBV7-9,-,-,TRBJ1-5,TGTGCCAGCAGCGCGGTTGGGGGCAACCAGCCCCAGCATTTT,CASSAVGGNQPQHF
TRBV18,TRBD1,-,TRBJ1-5,TGTGCCAGCTCACCCCGGACAGGGGGAGATCAGCCCCAGCATTTT,CASSPRTGGDQPQHF
TRBV5-8,-,-,TRBJ1-6,TGTGCCAGCACGGGTCCCTATAATTCACCCCTCCACTTT,CASTGPYNSPLHF
TRBV4-2,-,-,TRBJ1-5,TGTGCCAGCAGCCAAGGGACAGGCAATCAGCCCCAGCATTTT,CASSQGTGNQPQHF
TRBV19,TRBD1,-,TRBJ2-3,TGTGCCAGTAGGAGGACAGGGACTAGCACAGATACGCAGTATTTT,CASRRTGTSTDTQYF
TRBV6-5,-,once,TRBJ1-1,TGTGCCAGCAGGCCAAGGGGGAGTAACACTGAAGCTTTCTTT,CASRPRGSNTEAFF
TRBV12-3/TRBV12-4,-,-,TRBJ2-1,TGTGCCAGCAGCGGACTTTACAATGAGCAGTTCTTC,CASSGLYNEQFF
TRBV4-2,TRBD2,-,TRBJ2-5,TGTGCCAGCAGCCAAACGGTCGGCGGGGGGGCCCCTAAGACCCAGTACTTC,CASSQTVGGGAPKTQYF
TRBV7-9,-,-,TRBJ2-7,TGTGCCAGCCAAAGTGGAGGGCACGTCGGCGAGCAGTACTTC,CASQSGGHVGEQYF
TRBV9,TRBD2,-,TRBJ2-2,TGTGCCAGCGGGAGGGGACGGACCGGGGAGCTGTTTTTT,CASGRGRTGELFF
TRBV19,TRBD1,-,TRBJ1-1,TGTGCCAGTAGTATAAGGGCGGGACAGGGAGGGCATAGGACTGAAGCTTTCTTT,CASSIRAGQGGHRTEAFF
TRBV25-1,-,-,TRBJ2-4,TGTGCCAGCAGCGAACGGTGGAGGGAGCTAGCCAAAAACATTCAGTACTTC,CASSERWRELAKNIQYF
TRBV5-4,-,-,TRBJ2-7,TGTGCCAGCAGCTTGGTAGGGGTGGTCTACGAGCAGTACTTC,CASSLVGVVYEQYF
TRBV12-3/TRBV12-4,-,-,TRBJ2-3,TGTGCCAGCAGCCGGACAGGCACAGATACGCAGTATTTT,CASSRTGTDTQYF